This T cell receptor (beta chain) was captured in a study of OX40 agonist ivuxolimab in advanced cancers. Overall study findings and caveats: The mean number of expanded clones was higher in CD8+ T cells than in CD4+.

The germline CDR1 and CDR2 sequences are SGHRS and YFSETQ. V lost 3 bases and J 0 bases, leaving 13 bases between the germline ends. CDR3 size: 17 residues. Turning to this clone: What it binds is not known.

Clones were sequenced by immunoSEQ multiplex PCR, and TCRdb holds only the in-frame ones, with some missing. The data show about 40,000 clones, with approximately 90% seen just once and approximately 13% held by the top ten. This sequence was found in an adult with an advanced solid tumor such as melanoma, head and neck, liver or kidney cancer. The V gene is TRBV5-1, the J gene TRBJ2-6; no definite D call. Sequencing used CD4+ or CD8+ T cells sorted from blood, obtained in a trial of the OX40 agonist ivuxolimab. CDR3 amino acids: CASSWRSQSSGANVLTF. CDR3 DNA sequence: TGCGCCAGCAGCTGGCGCTCCCAGAGCTCTGGGGCCAACGTCCTGACTTTC.